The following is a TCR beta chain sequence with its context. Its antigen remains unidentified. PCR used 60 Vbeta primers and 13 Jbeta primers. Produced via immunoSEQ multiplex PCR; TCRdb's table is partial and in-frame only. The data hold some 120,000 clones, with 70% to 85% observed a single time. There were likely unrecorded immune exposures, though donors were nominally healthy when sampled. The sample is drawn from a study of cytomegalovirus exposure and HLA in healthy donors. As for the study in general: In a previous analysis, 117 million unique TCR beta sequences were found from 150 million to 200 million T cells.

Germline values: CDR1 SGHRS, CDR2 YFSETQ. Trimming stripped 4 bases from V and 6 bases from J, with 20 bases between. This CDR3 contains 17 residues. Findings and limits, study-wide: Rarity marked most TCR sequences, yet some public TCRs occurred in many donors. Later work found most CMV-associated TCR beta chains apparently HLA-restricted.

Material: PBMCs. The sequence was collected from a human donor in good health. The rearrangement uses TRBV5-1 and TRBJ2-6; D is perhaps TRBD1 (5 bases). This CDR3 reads CASSHSDSYAEANVLTF. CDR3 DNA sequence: TGCGCCAGCAGCCATTCTGACAGCTACGCCGAGGCCAACGTCCTGACTTTC.